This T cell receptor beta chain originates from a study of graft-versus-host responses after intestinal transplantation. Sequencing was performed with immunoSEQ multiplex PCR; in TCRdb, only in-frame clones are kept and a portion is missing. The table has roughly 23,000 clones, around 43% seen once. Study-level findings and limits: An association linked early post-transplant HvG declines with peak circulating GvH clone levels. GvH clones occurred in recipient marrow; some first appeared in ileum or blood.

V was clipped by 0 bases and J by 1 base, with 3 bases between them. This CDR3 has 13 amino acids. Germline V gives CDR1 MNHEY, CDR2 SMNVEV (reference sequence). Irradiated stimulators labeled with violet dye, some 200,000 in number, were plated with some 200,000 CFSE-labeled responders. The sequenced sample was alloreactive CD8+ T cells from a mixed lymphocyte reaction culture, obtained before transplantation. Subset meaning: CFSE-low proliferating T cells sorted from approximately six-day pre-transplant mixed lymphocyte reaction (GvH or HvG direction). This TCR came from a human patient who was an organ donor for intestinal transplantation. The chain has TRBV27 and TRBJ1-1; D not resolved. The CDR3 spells CASSLSPNTEAFF. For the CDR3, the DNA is TGTGCCAGCAGTTTATCCCCGAACACTGAAGCTTTCTTT.